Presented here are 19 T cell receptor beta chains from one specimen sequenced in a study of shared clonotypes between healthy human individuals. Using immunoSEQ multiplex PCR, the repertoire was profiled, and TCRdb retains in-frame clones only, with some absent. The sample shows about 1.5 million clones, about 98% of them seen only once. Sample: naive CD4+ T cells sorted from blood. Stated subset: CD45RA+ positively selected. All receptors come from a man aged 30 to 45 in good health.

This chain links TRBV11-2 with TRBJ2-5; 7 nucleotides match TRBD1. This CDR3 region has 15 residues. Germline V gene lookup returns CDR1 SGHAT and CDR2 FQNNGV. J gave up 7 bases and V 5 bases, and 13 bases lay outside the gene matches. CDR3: CASSASTGFGATQYF. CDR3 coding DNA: TGTGCCAGCAGCGCGTCGACAGGGTTTGGCGCGACCCAGTACTTC.

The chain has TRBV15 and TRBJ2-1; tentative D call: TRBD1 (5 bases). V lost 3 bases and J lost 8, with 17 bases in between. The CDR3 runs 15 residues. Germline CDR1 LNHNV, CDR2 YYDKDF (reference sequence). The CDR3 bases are TGTGCCACCAGCAGTGACAGAGTCGGGCCTTATGAGCAGTTCTTC. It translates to CATSSDRVGPYEQFF. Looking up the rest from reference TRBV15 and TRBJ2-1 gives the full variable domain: DAMVIQNPRYQVTQFGKPVTLSCSQTLNHNVMYWYQQKSSQAPKLLFHYYDKDFNNEADTPDNFQSRRPNTSFCFLDIRSPGLGDTAMYLCATSSDRVGPYEQFFGPGTRLTVL.

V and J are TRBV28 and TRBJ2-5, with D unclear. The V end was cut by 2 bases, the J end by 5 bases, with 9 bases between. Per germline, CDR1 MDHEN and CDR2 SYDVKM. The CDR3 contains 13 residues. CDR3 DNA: TGTGCCAGCAGTTTAGGTCAGGTTGAGACCCAGTACTTC. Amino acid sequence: CASSLGQVETQYF.

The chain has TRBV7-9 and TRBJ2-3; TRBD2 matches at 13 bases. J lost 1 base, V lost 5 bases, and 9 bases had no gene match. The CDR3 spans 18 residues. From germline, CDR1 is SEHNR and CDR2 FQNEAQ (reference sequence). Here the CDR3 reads CASSLGLAGALGTDTQYF. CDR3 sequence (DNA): TGTGCCAGCAGCCTCGGACTAGCGGGAGCCTTAGGCACAGATACGCAGTATTTT. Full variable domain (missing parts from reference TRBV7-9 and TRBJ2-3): DTGVSQNPRHKITKRGQNVTFRCDPISEHNRLYWYRQTLGQGPEFLTYFQNEAQLEKSRLLSDRFSAERPKGSFSTLEIQRTEQGDSAMYLCASSLGLAGALGTDTQYFGPGTRLTVL.

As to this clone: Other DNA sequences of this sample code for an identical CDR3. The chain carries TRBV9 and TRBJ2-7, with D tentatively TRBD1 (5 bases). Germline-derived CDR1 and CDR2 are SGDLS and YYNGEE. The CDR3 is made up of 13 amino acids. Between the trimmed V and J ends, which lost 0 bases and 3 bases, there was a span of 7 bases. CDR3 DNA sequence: TGTGCCAGCAGCGTAGGGGGCAGCTACGAGCAGTACTTC. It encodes CASSVGGSYEQYF.

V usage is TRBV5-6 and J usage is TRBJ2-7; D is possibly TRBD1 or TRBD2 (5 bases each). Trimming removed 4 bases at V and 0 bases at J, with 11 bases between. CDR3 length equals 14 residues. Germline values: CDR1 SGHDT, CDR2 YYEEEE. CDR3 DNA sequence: TGTGCCAGCAGCACGGGACGGTTCTCCTACGAGCAGTACTTC. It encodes CASSTGRFSYEQYF.

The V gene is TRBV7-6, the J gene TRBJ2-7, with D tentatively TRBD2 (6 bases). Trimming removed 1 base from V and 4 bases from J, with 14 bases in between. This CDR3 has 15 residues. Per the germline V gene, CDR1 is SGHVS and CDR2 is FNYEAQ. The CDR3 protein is CASSLVMGREYEQYF. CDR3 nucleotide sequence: TGTGCCAGCAGCTTAGTTATGGGACGGGAGTACGAGCAGTACTTC.

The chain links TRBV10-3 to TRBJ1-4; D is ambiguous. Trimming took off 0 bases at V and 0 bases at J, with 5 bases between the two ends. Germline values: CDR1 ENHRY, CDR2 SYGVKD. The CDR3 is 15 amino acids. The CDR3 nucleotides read TGTGCCATCAGTGAGTCGGCGGCAACTAATGAAAAACTGTTTTTT. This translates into CAISESAATNEKLFF.

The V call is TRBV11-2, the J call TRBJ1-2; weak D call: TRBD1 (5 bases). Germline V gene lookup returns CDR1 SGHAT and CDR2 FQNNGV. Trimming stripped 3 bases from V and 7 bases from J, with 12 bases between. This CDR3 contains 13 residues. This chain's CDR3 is CASSLGLIIGYTF. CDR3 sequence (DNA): TGTGCCAGCAGCTTGGGACTAATTATTGGCTACACCTTC. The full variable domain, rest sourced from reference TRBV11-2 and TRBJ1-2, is EAGVAQSPRYKIIEKRQSVAFWCNPISGHATLYWYQQILGQGPKLLIQFQNNGVVDDSQLPKDRFSAERLKGVDSTLKIQPAKLEDSAVYLCASSLGLIIGYTFGSGTRLTVV.

CDR3 sequence reads: CASSSRFSGRHPTYEQYF. DNA of the CDR3: TGTGCCAGTAGTTCTCGTTTTAGCGGGAGGCACCCCACCTACGAGCAGTACTTC. The rearrangement joins TRBV19 to TRBJ2-7; TRBD2 matches 10 bases. V lost 5 bases and J lost 2; bases outside the gene matches: 15. CDR1 LNHDA and CDR2 SQIVND come from the germline V gene (reference sequence). This CDR3 is built from 18 residues. Full variable domain (outside the CDR3, taken from reference TRBV19 and TRBJ2-7): DGGITQSPKYLFRKEGQNVTLSCEQNLNHDAMYWYRQDPGQGLRLIYYSQIVNDFQKGDIAEGYSVSREKKESFPLTVTSAQKNPTAFYLCASSSRFSGRHPTYEQYFGPGTRLTVT.

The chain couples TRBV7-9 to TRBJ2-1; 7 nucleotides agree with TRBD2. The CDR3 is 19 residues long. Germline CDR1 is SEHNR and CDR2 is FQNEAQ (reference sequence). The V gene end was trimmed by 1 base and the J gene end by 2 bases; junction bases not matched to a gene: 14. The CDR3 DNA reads TGTGCCAGCAGCTTAGGGATAACGCCGGCTAGCGGCACCTACAATGAGCAGTTCTTC. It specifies CASSLGITPASGTYNEQFF.

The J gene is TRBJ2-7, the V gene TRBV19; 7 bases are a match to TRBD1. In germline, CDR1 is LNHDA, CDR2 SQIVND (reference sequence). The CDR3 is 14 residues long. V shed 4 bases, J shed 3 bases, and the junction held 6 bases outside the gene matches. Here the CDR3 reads CASSRQGGNYEQYF. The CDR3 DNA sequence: TGTGCCAGTAGTAGACAGGGTGGCAACTACGAGCAGTACTTC.

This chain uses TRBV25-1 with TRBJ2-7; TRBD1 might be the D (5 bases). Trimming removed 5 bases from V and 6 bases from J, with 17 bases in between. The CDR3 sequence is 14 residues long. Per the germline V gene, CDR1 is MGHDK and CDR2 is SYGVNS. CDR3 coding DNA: TGTGCCAGCAGTATTCGGACAAGTCTATCCGAGCAGTACTTC. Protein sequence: CASSIRTSLSEQYF.

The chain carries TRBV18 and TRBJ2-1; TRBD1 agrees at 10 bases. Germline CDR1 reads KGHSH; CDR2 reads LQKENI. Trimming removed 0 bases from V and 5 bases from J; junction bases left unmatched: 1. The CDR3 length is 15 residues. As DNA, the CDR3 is TGTGCCAGCTCACCACCGGGGACAGGGGACAATGAGCAGTTCTTC. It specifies CASSPPGTGDNEQFF.

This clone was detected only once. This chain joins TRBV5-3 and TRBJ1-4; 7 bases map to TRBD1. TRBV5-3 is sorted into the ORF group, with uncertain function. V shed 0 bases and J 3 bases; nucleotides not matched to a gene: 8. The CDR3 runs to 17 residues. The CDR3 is CARSLGQGNGPNEKLFF. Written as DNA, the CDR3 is TGTGCCAGAAGCTTGGGACAGGGAAACGGTCCTAATGAAAAACTGTTTTTT.

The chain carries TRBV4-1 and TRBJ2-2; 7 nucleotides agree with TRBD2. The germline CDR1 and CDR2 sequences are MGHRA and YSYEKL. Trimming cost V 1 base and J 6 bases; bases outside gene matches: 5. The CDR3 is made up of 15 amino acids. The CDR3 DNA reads TGCGCCAGCAGCCAAGTCGAAGGGAGGGCCGGGGAGCTGTTTTTT. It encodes CASSQVEGRAGELFF.

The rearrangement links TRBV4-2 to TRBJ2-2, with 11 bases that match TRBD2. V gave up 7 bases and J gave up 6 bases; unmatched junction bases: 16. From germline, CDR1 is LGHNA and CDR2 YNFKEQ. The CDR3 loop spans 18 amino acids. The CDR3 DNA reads TGTGCCAGCACAAGACAGGAATTAGCGGGAGGGTTCGCCGGGGAGCTGTTTTTT. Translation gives CASTRQELAGGFAGELFF.

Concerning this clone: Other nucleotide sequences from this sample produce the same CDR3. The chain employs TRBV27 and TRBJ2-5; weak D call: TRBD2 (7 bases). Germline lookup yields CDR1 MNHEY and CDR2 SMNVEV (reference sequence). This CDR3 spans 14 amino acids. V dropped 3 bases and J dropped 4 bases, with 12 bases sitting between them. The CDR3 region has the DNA TGTGCCAGCAGTTTGGGGGGGGCCGGAGAGACCCAGTACTTC. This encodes CASSLGGAGETQYF.

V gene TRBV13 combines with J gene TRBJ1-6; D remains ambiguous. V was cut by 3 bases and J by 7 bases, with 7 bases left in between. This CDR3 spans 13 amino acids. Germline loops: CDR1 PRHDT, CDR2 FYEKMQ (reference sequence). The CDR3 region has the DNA TGTGCCAGCAGCTTTGGATTAAATTCACCCCTCCACTTT. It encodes CASSFGLNSPLHF.